The source of this TCR beta chain is a study of blood T cell repertoires in COVID-19. Two negative PCRs, clearance, or symptom resolution had been documented for recovered Cohort 3 donors. V lost 5 bases and J 12 bases, leaving 11 bases between the germline ends. Germline V gene sequence: CDR1 MDHEN, CDR2 SYDVKM. This CDR3 is 11 amino acids long. Measured with immunoSEQ multiplex PCR; TCRdb has only the in-frame clones, and not every one. The repertoire consists of about 250,000 clones, with approximately 85% occurring once and the leading ten covering roughly 4%. Specimen: PBMCs or T cells enriched from blood (not recorded which). The chain links TRBV28 to TRBJ2-1, with D unresolved. The TCR was taken from a woman younger than 45 who had recovered from COVID-19. DNA for the CDR3: TGTGCCAGCAGTCCGATGACGGGGCAGTTCTTC. Translation gives CASSPMTGQFF.